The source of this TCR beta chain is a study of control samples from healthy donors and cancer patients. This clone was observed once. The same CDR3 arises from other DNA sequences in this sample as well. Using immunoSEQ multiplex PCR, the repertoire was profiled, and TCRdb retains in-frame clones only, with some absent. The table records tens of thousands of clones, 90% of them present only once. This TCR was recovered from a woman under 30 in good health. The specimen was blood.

The CDR3 nucleotides read TGCAGCGTTATGACAGGGCCGAACACTGAAGCTTTCTTT. It specifies CSVMTGPNTEAFF. The V and J genes are TRBV29-1 and TRBJ1-1; TRBD1 matches at 7 bases. The CDR3 extends over 13 amino acids. Germline V CDR1 and CDR2: SQVTM, ANQGSEA. J gave up 1 base and V 5 bases, and 4 bases lay outside the gene matches. The full variable domain, completed using reference TRBV29-1 and TRBJ1-1, is SAVISQKPSRDICQRGTSLTIQCQVDSQVTMMFWYRQQPGQSLTLIATANQGSEATYESGFVIDKFPISRPNLTFSTLTVSNMSPEDSSIYLCSVMTGPNTEAFFGQGTRLTVV.